Listed below are T cell receptor beta chains from one sample, sequenced in a study of cytomegalovirus exposure and HLA in healthy donors. Only in-frame clones appear in the TCRdb table, and some are missing; sequencing was by immunoSEQ multiplex PCR. The data hold around 110,000 clones, with around three quarters observed a single time. The sequencing input was PBMCs. The receptors were sampled from a man between 25 and 39 years old in good health and CMV-seropositive. Each CDR3 is given with its conserved first and last residue. Fields, in order: D gene, J gene, V gene, clone size, CDR3 protein, CDR3 DNA. The D gene is left open where the match is weak. Not all rows give a size; the values are once, few, many and, for expanded clones, a class.

TRBD2	TRBJ2-1	TRBV4-1	once	CASGQEGLAGEFF	TGCGCCAGCGGCCAAGAGGGACTAGCGGGCGAGTTCTTC
TRBD1	TRBJ2-7	TRBV29-1	.	CSVEDPDRGDSYEQYF	TGCAGCGTTGAAGATCCCGACAGGGGGGACTCCTACGAGCAGTACTTC
.	TRBJ2-7	TRBV7-2	.	CASSLASAVSSYEQYF	TGTGCCAGCAGCTTAGCCTCCGCGGTGAGCTCCTACGAGCAGTACTTC
.	TRBJ2-1	TRBV7-3	.	CASSSGQYNEQFF	TGTGCCAGCAGCTCAGGACAATACAATGAGCAGTTCTTC
TRBD2	TRBJ2-5	TRBV5-1	.	CASSLQAGEIRETQYF	TGCGCCAGCAGCCTCCAAGCGGGGGAGATCCGGGAGACCCAGTACTTC
.	TRBJ2-3	TRBV7-2	.	CASSQRRGSTDTQYF	TGTGCCAGCAGTCAACGGCGGGGATCCACAGATACGCAGTATTTT
TRBD1	TRBJ1-1	TRBV10-3	.	CAISASGGAGSEAFF	TGTGCCATCAGTGCATCAGGGGGCGCGGGAAGCGAAGCTTTCTTT
.	TRBJ2-7	TRBV5-4	.	CASSLAGTYEQYF	TGTGCCAGCAGCTTGGCAGGAACCTACGAGCAGTACTTC
.	TRBJ2-7	TRBV5-5	few	CASSFISGYYEQYF	TGTGCCAGCAGCTTTATATCAGGGTACTACGAGCAGTACTTC
TRBD2	TRBJ2-7	TRBV5-4	.	CASSLEAGVGDEQYF	TGTGCCAGCAGCTTGGAGGCGGGAGTAGGAGACGAGCAGTACTTC
.	TRBJ1-1	TRBV5-1	.	CASSFQGETEAFF	TGCGCCAGCAGCTTTCAGGGTGAAACTGAAGCTTTCTTT
TRBD2	TRBJ2-7	TRBV7-4	.	CASSPFHGGAWEQYF	TGTGCCAGCAGCCCTTTTCACGGGGGGGCGTGGGAGCAGTACTTC
.	TRBJ1-3	TRBV7-8	.	CASRADGNTIYF	TGTGCCAGCAGGGCAGATGGAAACACCATATATTTT
.	TRBJ1-1	TRBV4-3	.	CASSQVGTPAPAFF	TGCGCCAGCAGCCAAGTAGGGACACCCGCCCCAGCTTTCTTT
TRBD1	TRBJ1-1	TRBV29-1	.	CSGGQGSYTEAFF	TGCAGCGGGGGACAGGGGAGTTACACTGAAGCTTTCTTT
.	TRBJ2-6	TRBV27	.	CASSLSGGANGLTF	TGTGCCAGCAGTTTATCAGGTGGGGCCAACGGCCTGACTTTC
.	TRBJ2-2	TRBV6-4	.	CASSDSGTGELFF	TGTGCCAGCAGTGACTCCGGGACCGGGGAGCTGTTTTTT
.	TRBJ1-2	TRBV5-5	.	CASSPTVYGYTF	TGTGCCAGCAGCCCGACAGTCTATGGCTACACCTTC
TRBD2	TRBJ2-5	TRBV7-7	.	CASSLSGTSVETQYF	TGTGCTAGCAGCTTATCCGGGACTAGCGTGGAGACCCAGTACTTC
TRBD1	TRBJ1-1	TRBV11-3	.	CASSSRTGGGTEAFF	TGTGCCAGCAGCTCCAGGACAGGGGGAGGGACTGAAGCTTTCTTT